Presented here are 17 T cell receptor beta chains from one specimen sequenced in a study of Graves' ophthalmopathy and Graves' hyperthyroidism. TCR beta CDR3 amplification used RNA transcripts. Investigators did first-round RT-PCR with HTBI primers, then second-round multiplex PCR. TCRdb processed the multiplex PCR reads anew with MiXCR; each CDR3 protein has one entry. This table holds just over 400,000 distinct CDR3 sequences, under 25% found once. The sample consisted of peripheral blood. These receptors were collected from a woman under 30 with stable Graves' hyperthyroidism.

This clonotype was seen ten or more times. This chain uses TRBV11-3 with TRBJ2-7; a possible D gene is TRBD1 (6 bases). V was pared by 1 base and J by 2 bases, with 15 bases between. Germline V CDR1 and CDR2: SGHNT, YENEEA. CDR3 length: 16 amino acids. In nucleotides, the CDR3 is TGTGCCAGCAGCTTAGGCCCACCCGGGACAACCTACGAGCAGTACTTC. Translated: CASSLGPPGTTYEQYF.

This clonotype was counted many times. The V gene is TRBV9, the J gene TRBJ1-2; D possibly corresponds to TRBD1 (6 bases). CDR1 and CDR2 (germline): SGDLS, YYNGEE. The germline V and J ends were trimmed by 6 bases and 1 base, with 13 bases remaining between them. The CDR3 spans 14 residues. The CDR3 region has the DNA TGTGCCAGCACCAAAGGGGGGGTTAACTATGGCTACACCTTC. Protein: CASTKGGVNYGYTF.

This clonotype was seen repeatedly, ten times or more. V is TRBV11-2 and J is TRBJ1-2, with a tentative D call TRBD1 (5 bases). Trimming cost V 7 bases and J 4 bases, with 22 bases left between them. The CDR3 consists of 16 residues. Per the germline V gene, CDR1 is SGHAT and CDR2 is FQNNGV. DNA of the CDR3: TGTGCCAGCACCGACGGGCAGGGCGAGTCGGGCTATGGCTACACCTTC. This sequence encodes CASTDGQGESGYGYTF. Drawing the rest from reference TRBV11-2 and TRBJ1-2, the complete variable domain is EAGVAQSPRYKIIEKRQSVAFWCNPISGHATLYWYQQILGQGPKLLIQFQNNGVVDDSQLPKDRFSAERLKGVDSTLKIQPAKLEDSAVYLCASTDGQGESGYGYTFGSGTRLTVV.

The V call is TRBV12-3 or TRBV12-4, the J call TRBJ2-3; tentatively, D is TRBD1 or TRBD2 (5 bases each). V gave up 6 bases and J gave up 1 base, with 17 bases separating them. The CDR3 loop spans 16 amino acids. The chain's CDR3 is CASSYFFVGGTDTQYF. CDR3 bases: TGTGCCAGCAGCTACTTCTTTGTGGGGGGCACAGATACGCAGTATTTT.

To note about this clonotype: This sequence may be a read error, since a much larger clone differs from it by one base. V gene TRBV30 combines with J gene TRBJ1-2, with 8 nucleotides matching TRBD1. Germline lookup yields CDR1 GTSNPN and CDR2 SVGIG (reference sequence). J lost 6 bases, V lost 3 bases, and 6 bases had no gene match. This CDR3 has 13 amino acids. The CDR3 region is CAWRGRGLDGYTF. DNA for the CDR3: TGTGCCTGGAGGGGCAGGGGGCTGGATGGCTACACCTTC.

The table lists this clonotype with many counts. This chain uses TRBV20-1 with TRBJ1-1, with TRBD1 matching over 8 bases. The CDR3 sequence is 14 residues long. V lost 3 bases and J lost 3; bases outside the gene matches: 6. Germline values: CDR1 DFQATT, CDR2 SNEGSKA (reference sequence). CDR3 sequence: CSARFQGADTEAFF. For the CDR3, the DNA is TGCAGTGCTAGGTTCCAGGGGGCTGACACTGAAGCTTTCTTT.

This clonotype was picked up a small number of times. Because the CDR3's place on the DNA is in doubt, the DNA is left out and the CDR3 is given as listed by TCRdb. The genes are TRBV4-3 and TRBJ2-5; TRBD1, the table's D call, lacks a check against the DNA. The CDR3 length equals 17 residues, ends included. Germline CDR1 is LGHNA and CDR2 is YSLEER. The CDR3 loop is CASSQIFPGQPILAQYF.

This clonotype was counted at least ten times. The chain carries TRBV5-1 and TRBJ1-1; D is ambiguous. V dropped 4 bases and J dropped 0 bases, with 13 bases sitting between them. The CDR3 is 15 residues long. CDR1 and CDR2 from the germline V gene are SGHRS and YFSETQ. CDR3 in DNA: TGCGCCAGCAGCAAGGAACAGCTTATGAACACTGAAGCTTTCTTT. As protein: CASSKEQLMNTEAFF.

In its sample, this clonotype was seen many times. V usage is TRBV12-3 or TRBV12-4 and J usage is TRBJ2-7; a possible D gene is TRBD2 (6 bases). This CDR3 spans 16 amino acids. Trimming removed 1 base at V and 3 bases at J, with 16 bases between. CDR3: CASSLGPLGRSYEQYF. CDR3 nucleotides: TGTGCCAGCAGTTTAGGCCCTCTTGGGAGGAGCTACGAGCAGTACTTC.

The CDR3 region has the DNA TGTGCCAGCTCACCCACTTATGGAAGCGAGCAGTACTTC. Amino acid sequence: CASSPTYGSEQYF. The chain recombines TRBV18 with TRBJ2-7; D gene unclear. The CDR3 is 13 amino acids. CDR1 and CDR2 from the germline V gene are KGHSH and LQKENI. V gave up 3 bases and J gave up 6 bases, with 12 bases separating them.

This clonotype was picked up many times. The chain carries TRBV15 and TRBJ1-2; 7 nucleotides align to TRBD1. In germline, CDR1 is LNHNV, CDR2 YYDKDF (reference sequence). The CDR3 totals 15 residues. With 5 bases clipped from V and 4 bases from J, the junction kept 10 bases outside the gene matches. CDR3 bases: TGTGCCACCAGCGTCCTTCGGACAGGACCCTATGGCTACACCTTC. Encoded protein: CATSVLRTGPYGYTF. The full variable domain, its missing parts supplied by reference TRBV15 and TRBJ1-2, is DAMVIQNPRYQVTQFGKPVTLSCSQTLNHNVMYWYQQKSSQAPKLLFHYYDKDFNNEADTPDNFQSRRPNTSFCFLDIRSPGLGDTAMYLCATSVLRTGPYGYTFGSGTRLTVV.

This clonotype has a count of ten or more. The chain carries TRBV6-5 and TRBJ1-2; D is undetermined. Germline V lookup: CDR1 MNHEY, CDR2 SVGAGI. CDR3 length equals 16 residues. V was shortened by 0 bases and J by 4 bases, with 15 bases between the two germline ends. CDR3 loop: CASSYSIRPPFYGYTF. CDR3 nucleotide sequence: TGTGCCAGCAGTTACTCGATCAGGCCCCCCTTCTATGGCTACACCTTC.

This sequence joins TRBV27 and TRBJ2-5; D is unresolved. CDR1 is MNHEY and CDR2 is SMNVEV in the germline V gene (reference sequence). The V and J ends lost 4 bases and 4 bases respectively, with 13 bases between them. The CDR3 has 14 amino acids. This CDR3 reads CASSSPSRPETQYF. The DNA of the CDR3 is TGTGCCAGCAGTTCCCCCTCCCGGCCAGAGACCCAGTACTTC.

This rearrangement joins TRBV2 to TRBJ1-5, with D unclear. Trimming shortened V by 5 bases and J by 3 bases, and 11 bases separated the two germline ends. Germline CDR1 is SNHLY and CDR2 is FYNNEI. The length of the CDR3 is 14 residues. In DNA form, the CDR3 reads TGTGCCAGCAGTTCGGGATCACACAATCAGCCCCAGCATTTT. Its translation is CASSSGSHNQPQHF.

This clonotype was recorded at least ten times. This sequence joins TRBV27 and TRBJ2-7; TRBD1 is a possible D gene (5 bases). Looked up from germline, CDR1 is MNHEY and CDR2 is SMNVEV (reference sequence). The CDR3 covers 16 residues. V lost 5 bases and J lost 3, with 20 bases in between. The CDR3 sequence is CASSPRQGRIRYEQYF. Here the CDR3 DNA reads TGTGCCAGCAGTCCCCGTCAGGGAAGGATTCGCTACGAGCAGTACTTC.

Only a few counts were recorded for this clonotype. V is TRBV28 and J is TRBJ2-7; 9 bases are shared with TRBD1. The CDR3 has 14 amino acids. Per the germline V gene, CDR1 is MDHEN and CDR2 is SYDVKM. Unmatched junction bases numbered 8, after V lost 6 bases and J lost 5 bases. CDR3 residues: CASRSSGQGDEQYF. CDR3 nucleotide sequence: TGTGCCAGCAGGAGCTCGGGACAGGGAGACGAGCAGTACTTC.

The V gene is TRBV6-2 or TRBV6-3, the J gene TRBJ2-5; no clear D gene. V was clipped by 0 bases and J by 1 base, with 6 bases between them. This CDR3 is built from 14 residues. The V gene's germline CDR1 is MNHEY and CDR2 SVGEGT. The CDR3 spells CASSYSGSQETQYF. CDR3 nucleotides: TGTGCCAGCAGTTACTCCGGCAGCCAAGAGACCCAGTACTTC.